The clone carrying this T cell receptor (beta chain) has ten or more counts. The antigen is unknown. CD8+CD57+ cell expansion, shown by flow cytometry, had occurred in the patients selected for sequencing. TCR beta VDJ and CDR3 profiles were obtained from a genomic DNA template. TCRdb re-derived calls from the reads in MiXCR, one entry per CDR3 protein. Of under 200,000 distinct CDR3 sequences in the sample, around 50% are singletons; the top ten hold roughly 2.8%. These data are taken from a study of CD8+CD57+ T cells in acquired aplastic anemia. Germline CDR1 SGHAT, CDR2 FQNNGV. The CDR3 is made up of 13 amino acids. Between the trimmed V and J ends, which lost 1 base and 4 bases, there was a span of 7 bases. Study results and limitations: Patients versus controls showed no significant CD8+ Simpson's diversity difference.

The sequenced sample was sorted CD4+, CD8+, or CD8+CD57+ T cells (not recorded which) from PBMCs. The V and J genes are TRBV11-2 and TRBJ2-5, with unresolved D. This TCR came from a human donor with aplastic anemia. Here the CDR3 DNA reads TGTGCCAGCAGCTTAGGTACGAGAGAGACCCAGTACTTC. It translates to CASSLGTRETQYF.